This T cell receptor (beta chain) was identified during a study of T cell responses to AZD1222 COVID-19 vaccine. Study results and caveats: Baseline seropositivity characterized only a handful of AZD1222 recipients. Nearly half of spike-specific TCRs reportedly target unmutated variant regions. Donor demographics were predominantly white British with a female majority; clonal diversity may be underestimated. Repertoire sampling was restricted to post-peak T cell response timepoints.

Germline V CDR1 and CDR2: SGHRS, YFSETQ. The CDR3 totals 15 residues. Trimming shortened V by 0 bases and J by 0 bases, and 10 bases separated the two germline ends. A single count supports this clone. Antigen: not known. The assay was immunoSEQ multiplex PCR, and TCRdb's table has in-frame clones only and misses some. The sample yields about 140,000 clones, about 90% seen once. The material was peripheral blood, obtained on day 0 of AZD1222 vaccination. The sequence was obtained from an adult in good health. This chain uses TRBV5-1 with TRBJ2-7; perhaps TRBD1 as D (5 bases). The CDR3 protein is CASSLDDSSSYEQYF. The CDR3, as DNA: TGCGCCAGCAGCTTGGATGACAGTAGCTCCTACGAGCAGTACTTC.